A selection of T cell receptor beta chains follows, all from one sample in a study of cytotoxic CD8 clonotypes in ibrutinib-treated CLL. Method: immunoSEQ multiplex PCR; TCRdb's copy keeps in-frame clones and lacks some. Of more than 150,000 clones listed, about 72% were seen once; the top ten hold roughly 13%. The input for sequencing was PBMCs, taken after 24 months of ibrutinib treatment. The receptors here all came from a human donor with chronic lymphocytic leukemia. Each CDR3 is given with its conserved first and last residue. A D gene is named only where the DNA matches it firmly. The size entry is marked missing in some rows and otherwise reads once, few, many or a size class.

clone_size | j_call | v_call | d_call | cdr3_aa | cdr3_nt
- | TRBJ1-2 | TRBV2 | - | CATRSTTNYGYTF | TGTGCCACACGAAGCACTACTAACTATGGCTACACCTTC
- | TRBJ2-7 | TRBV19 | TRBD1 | CASSPRQGAGASGSYEQYF | TGTGCCAGTAGTCCACGACAGGGGGCCGGAGCGTCGGGCTCCTACGAGCAGTACTTC
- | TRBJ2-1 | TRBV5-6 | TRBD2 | CASSPRTRGTYNEQFF | TGTGCCAGCAGCCCAAGGACTAGAGGAACCTACAATGAGCAGTTCTTC
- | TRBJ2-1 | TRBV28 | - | CASSLSWGAGSYNEQFF | TGTGCCAGCAGTTTATCTTGGGGGGCTGGCTCCTACAATGAGCAGTTCTTC
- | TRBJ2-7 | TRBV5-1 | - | CASRQMGAYEQYF | TGCGCCAGCAGACAGATGGGGGCCTACGAGCAGTACTTC
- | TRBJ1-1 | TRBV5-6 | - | CASSLISPNTEAFF | TGTGCCAGCAGCTTGATCTCCCCGAACACTGAAGCTTTCTTT
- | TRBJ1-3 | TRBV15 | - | CATSRDFAAWRNTIYF | TGTGCCACCAGCAGAGATTTCGCAGCGTGGAGAAACACCATATATTTT
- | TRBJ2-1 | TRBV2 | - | CASGLHRAAYNEQFF | TGTGCCAGCGGCTTACATCGGGCCGCTTACAATGAGCAGTTCTTC
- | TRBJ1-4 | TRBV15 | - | CATRDGVRNEKLFF | TGTGCCACCAGGGACGGAGTCCGTAATGAAAAACTGTTTTTT
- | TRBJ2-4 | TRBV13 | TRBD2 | CASSRGLAVTKNIQYF | TGTGCCAGCAGCAGGGGACTAGCGGTTACCAAAAACATTCAGTACTTC
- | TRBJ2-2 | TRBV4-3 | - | CASSRAKKTDTGELFF | TGCGCCAGCAGCCGAGCGAAAAAGACCGACACCGGGGAGCTGTTTTTT
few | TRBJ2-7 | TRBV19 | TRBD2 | CASSPLSGTSAAYEQYF | TGTGCCAGTAGTCCCCTGTCCGGGACTAGCGCAGCCTACGAGCAGTACTTC
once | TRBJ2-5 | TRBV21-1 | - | CASSNTNRPGGPQYF | TGTGCCAGCAGCAATACAAACCGGCCGGGGGGGCCCCAGTACTTC
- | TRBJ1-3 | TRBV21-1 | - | CASLLSGPQGGSGNTIYF | TGTGCCAGCTTGCTATCGGGCCCGCAGGGCGGCTCTGGAAACACCATATATTTT
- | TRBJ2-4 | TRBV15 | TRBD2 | CATSRAGTINIQYF | TGTGCCACCAGCAGAGCCGGGACTATAAACATTCAGTACTTC
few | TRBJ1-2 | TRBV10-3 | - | CAIGGVYGYTF | TGTGCCATCGGGGGGGTTTATGGCTACACCTTC
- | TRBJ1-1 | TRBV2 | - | CASRGGRNTEAFF | TGTGCCAGCAGGGGGGGGAGGAACACTGAAGCTTTCTTT
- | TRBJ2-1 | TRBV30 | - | CAWSTGDEQFF | TGTGCCTGGTCGACAGGAGATGAGCAGTTCTTC
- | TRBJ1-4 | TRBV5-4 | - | CASSPEMGAEKLFF | TGTGCCAGCAGCCCGGAAATGGGCGCGGAAAAACTGTTTTTT
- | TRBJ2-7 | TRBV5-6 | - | CASSLSYGDLLSYEQYF | TGTGCCAGCAGCTTGTCTTACGGGGATCTCCTCTCCTACGAGCAGTACTTC
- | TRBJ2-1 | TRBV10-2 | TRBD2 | CASIEWTRYTYNEQFF | TGCGCCAGCATTGAATGGACTAGGTACACCTACAATGAGCAGTTCTTC
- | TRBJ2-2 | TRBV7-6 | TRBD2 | CASSLAGGATGELFF | TGTGCCAGCAGCTTAGCGGGAGGGGCCACCGGGGAGCTGTTTTTT
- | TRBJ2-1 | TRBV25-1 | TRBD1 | CASSVAGGPNEQFF | TGTGCCAGCAGTGTGGCAGGGGGCCCCAATGAGCAGTTCTTC
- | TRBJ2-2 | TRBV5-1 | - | CASSLEGLDTGELFF | TGCGCCAGCAGCTTGGAAGGGCTAGACACCGGGGAGCTGTTTTTT
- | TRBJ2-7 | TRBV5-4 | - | CASSYYAGTYEQYF | TGTGCCAGCAGCTACTATGCAGGTACCTACGAGCAGTACTTC
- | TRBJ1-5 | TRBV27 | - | CASSPPEKGGEDSNQPQHF | TGTGCCAGCAGTCCCCCTGAAAAAGGTGGGGAGGATAGCAATCAGCCCCAGCATTTT
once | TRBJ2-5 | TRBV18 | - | CASSPRLRETQYF | TGTGCCAGCTCACCACGGCTGCGGGAGACCCAGTACTTC
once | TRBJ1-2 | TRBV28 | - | CASEAEAYGYTF | TGTGCCAGCGAAGCAGAAGCCTATGGCTACACCTTC
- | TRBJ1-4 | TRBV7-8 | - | CASSLVPVATNEKLFF | TGTGCCAGCAGCTTAGTTCCGGTTGCGACTAATGAAAAACTGTTTTTT
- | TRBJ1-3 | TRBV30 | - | CAWNLGGGAGNTIYF | TGTGCCTGGAATCTAGGTGGAGGGGCTGGAAACACCATATATTTT
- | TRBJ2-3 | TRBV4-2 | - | CASSQEGLLTDTQYF | TGTGCCAGCAGCCAAGAAGGACTGTTAACAGATACGCAGTATTTT
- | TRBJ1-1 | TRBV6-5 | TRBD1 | CASSEWTGTEAFF | TGTGCCAGCAGTGAGTGGACAGGGACTGAAGCTTTCTTT
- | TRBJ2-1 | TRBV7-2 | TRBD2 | CASSSSSGRNSYNEQFF | TGTGCCAGCAGCTCCTCGAGCGGGAGGAACTCCTACAATGAGCAGTTCTTC